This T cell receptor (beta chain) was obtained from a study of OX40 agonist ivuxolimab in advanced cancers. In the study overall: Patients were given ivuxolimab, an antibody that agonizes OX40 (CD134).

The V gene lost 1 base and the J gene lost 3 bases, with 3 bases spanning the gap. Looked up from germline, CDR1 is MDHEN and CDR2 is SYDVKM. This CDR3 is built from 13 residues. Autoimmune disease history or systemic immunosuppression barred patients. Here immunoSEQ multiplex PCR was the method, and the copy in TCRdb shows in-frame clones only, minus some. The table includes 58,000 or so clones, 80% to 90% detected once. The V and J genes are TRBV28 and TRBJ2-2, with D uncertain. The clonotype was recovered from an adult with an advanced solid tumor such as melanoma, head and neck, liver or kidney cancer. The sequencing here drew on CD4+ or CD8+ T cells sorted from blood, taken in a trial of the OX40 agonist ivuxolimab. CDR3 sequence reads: CASSLSDTGELFF. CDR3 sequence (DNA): TGTGCCAGCAGTTTATCTGACACCGGGGAGCTGTTTTTT. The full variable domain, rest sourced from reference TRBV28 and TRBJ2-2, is DVKVTQSSRYLVKRTGEKVFLECVQDMDHENMFWYRQDPGLGLRLIYFSYDVKMKEKGDIPEGYSVSREKKERFSLILESASTNQTSMYLCASSLSDTGELFFGEGSRLTVL.